This TCR beta chain appears in the sequencing data of a study of control samples from healthy donors and cancer patients. Generated by immunoSEQ multiplex PCR, the TCRdb table keeps only in-frame clones and is missing some. The data contain 150,000 to 200,000 clones, around 88% of them seen just once; the ten biggest clones take up 1.5% to 2%. The CDR3 runs to 16 residues. V was cut by 3 bases and J by 0 bases, with 12 bases left in between. CDR1 and CDR2 from the germline V gene are MNHNS and SASEGT. The sequenced sample consisted of blood. The source is a man between 18 and 35 years old in good health. J is TRBJ2-4 and V is TRBV6-1, with D hard to call. This CDR3 reads CASSDLKILAKNIQYF. The DNA for the CDR3 is TGTGCCAGCAGTGACTTGAAAATACTAGCCAAAAACATTCAGTACTTC.